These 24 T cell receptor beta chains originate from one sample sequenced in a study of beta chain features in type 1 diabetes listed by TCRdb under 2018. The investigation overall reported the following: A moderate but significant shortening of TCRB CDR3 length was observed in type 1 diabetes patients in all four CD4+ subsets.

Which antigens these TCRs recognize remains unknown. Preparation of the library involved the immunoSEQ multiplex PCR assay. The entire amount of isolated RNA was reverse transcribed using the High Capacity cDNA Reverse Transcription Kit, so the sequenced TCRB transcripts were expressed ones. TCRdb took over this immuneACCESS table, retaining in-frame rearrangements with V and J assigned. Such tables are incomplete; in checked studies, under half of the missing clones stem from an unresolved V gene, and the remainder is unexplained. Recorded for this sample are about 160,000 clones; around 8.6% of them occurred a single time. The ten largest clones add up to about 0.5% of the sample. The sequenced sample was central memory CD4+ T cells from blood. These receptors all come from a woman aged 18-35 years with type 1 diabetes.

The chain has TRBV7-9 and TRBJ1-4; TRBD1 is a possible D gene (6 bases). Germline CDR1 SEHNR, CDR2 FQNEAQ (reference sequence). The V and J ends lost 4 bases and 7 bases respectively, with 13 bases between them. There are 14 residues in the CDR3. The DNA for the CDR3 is TGTGCCAGCAGCTCACAGGGTATGGCTGAAAAACTGTTTTTT. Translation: CASSSQGMAEKLFF.

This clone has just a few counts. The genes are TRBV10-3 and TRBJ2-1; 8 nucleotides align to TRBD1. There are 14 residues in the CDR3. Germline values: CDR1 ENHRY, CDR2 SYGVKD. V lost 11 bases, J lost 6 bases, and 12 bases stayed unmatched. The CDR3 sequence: CASGTEQGGNEQFF. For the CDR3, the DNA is TGTGCCTCCGGGACCGAACAGGGGGGCAATGAGCAGTTCTTC.

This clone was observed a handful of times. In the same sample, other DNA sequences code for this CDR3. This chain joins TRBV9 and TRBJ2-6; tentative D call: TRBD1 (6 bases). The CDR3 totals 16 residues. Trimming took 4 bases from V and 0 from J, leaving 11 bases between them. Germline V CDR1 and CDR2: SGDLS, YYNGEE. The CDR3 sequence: CASSSDRSSGANVLTF. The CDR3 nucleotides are TGTGCCAGCAGCAGTGACAGGTCCTCTGGGGCCAACGTCCTGACTTTC. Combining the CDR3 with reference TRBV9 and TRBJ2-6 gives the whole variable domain DSGVTQTPKHLITATGQRVTLRCSPRSGDLSVYWYQQSLDQGLQFLIQYYNGEERAKGNILERFSAQQFPDLHSELNLSSLELGDSALYFCASSSDRSSGANVLTFGAGSRLTVL.

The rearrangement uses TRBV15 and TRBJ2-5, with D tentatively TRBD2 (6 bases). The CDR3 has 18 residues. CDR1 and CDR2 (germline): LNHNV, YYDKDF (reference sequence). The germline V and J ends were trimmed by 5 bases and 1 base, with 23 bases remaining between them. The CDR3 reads CATSPHRVRGNRQETQYF. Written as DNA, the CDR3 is TGTGCCACCAGCCCCCACCGGGTACGGGGGAACCGCCAAGAGACCCAGTACTTC.

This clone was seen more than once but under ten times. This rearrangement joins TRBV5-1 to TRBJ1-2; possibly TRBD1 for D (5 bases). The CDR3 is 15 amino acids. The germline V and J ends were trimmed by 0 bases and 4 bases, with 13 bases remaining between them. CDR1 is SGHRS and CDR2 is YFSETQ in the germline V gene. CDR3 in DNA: TGCGCCAGCAGCTTGGATGTAGGGGCCATCTATGGCTACACCTTC. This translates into CASSLDVGAIYGYTF.

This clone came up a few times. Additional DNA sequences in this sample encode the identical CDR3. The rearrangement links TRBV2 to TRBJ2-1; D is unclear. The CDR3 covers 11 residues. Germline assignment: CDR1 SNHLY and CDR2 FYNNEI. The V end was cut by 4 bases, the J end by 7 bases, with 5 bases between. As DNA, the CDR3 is TGTGCCAGCAGTGCAGATAATGAGCAGTTCTTC. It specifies CASSADNEQFF. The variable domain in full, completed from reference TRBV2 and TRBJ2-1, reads EPEVTQTPSHQVTQMGQEVILRCVPISNHLYFYWYRQILGQKVEFLVSFYNNEISEKSEIFDDQFSVERPDGSNFTLKIRSTKLEDSAMYFCASSADNEQFFGPGTRLTVL.

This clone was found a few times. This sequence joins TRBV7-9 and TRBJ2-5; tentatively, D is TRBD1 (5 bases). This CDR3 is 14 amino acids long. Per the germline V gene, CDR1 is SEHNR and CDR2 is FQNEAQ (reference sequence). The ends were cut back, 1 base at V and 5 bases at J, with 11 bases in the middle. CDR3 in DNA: TGTGCCAGCAGCTTAGGGGGCAGTTACGAGACCCAGTACTTC. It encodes CASSLGGSYETQYF.

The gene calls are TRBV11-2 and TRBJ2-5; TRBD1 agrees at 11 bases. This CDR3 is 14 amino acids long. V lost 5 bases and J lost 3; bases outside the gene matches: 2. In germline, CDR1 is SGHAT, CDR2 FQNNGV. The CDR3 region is CASSRGQGEETQYF. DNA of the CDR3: TGTGCCAGCAGCAGGGGACAGGGGGAAGAGACCCAGTACTTC.

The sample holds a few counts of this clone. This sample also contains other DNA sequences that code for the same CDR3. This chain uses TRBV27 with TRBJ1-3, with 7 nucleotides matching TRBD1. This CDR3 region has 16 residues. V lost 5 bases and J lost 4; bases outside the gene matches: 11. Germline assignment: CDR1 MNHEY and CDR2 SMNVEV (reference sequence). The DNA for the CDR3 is TGTGCCAGCAGTCTCAGGCCGACAGGGACCGGAAACACCATATATTTT. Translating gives CASSLRPTGTGNTIYF.

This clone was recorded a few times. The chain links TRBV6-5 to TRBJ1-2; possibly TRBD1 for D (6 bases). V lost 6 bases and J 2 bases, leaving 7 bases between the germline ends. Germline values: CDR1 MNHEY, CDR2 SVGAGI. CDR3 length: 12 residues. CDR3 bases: TGTGCCAGCAGGGGGGCGAACTATGGCTACACCTTC. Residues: CASRGANYGYTF.

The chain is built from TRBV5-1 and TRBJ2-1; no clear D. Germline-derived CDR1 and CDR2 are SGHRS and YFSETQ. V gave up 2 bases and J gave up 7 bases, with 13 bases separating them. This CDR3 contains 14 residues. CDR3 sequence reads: CASSFTMDNNEQFF. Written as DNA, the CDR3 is TGCGCCAGCAGCTTTACTATGGATAATAATGAGCAGTTCTTC.

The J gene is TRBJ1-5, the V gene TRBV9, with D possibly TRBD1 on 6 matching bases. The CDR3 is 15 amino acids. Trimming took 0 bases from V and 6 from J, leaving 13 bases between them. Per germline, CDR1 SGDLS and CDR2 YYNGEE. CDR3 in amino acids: CASSVDGGAGQPQHF. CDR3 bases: TGTGCCAGCAGCGTAGATGGGGGCGCGGGTCAGCCCCAGCATTTT.

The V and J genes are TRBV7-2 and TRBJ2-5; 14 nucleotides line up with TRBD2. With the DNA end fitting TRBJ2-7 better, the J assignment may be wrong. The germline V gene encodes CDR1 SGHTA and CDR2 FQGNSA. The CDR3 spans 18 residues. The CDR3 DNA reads TGTGCCAGCAGCTTTGCAGGCGGGACTAGCGGGAGTCACTCCGAGCAGTACTTC. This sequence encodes CASSFAGGTSGSHSEQYF.

The CDR3 DNA reads TGTGCCAGCTCACCATACAGGCAGCAAGAGACCCAGTACTTC. This codes for CASSPYRQQETQYF. This chain connects TRBV18 to TRBJ2-5; perhaps TRBD1 as D (5 bases). Germline lookup yields CDR1 KGHSH and CDR2 LQKENI. The CDR3 sequence is 14 residues long. The germline V and J ends were trimmed by 2 bases and 2 bases, with 9 bases remaining between them.

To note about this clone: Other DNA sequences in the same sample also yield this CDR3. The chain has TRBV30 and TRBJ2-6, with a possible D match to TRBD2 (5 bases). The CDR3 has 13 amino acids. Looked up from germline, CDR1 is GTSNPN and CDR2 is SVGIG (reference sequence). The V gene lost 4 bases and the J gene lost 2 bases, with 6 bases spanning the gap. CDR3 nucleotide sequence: TGTGCCTGGACTAGCACTGGGGCCAACGTCCTGACTTTC. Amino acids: CAWTSTGANVLTF.

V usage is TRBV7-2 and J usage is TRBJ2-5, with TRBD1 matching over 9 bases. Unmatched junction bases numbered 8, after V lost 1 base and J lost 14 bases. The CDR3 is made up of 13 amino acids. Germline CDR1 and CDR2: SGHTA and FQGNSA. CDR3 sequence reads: CASSLDHSDRGYF. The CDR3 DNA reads TGTGCCAGCAGCTTAGATCACTCGGACAGGGGATACTTC.

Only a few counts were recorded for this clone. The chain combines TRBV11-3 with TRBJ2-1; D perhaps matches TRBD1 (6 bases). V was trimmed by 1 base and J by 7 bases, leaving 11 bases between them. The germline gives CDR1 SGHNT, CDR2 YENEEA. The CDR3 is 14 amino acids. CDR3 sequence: CASSLGQAWNEQFF. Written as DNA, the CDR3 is TGTGCCAGCAGCTTAGGACAGGCTTGGAATGAGCAGTTCTTC.

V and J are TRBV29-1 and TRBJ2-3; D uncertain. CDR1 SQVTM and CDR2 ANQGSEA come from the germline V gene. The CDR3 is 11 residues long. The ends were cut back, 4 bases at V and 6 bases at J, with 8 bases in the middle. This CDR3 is CSVAVYDTQYF. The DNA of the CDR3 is TGCAGCGTTGCGGTTTACGATACGCAGTATTTT.

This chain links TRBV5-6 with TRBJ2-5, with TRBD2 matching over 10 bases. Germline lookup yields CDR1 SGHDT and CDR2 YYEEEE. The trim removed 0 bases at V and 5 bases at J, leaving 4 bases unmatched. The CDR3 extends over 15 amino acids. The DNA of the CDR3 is TGTGCCAGCAGCTTGGAGGGACTAGCGTACGAGACCCAGTACTTC. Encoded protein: CASSLEGLAYETQYF.

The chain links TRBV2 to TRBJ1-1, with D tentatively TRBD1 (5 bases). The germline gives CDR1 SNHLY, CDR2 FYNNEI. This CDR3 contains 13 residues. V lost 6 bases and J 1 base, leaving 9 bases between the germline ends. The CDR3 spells CASSVDKNTEAFF. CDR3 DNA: TGTGCCAGCAGCGTGGACAAGAACACTGAAGCTTTCTTT.

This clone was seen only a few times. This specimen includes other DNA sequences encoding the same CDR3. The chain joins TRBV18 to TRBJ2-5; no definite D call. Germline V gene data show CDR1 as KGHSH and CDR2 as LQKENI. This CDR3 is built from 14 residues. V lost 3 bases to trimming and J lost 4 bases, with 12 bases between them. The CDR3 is CASSPPPSGETQYF. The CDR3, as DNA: TGTGCCAGCTCACCTCCACCCTCAGGAGAGACCCAGTACTTC.

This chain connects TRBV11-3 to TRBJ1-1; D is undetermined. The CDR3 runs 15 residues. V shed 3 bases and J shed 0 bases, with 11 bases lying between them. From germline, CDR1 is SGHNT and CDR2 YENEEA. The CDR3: CASSFTSQMNTEAFF. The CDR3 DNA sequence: TGTGCCAGCAGCTTTACATCCCAGATGAACACTGAAGCTTTCTTT.

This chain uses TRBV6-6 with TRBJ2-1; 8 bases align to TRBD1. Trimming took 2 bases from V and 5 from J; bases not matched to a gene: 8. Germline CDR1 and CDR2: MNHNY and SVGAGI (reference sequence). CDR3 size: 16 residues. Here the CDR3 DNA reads TGTGCCAGCAGTTACGCCGGACAGGGAGGCGACAATGAGCAGTTCTTC. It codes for CASSYAGQGGDNEQFF.

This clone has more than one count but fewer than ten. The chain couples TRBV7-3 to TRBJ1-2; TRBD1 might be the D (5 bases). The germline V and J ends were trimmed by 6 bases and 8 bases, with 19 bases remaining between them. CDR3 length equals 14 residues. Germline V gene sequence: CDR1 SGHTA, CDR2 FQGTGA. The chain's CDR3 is CASSPVFGGEGYTF. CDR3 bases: TGTGCCAGCAGTCCAGTCTTTGGGGGGGAAGGCTACACCTTC.